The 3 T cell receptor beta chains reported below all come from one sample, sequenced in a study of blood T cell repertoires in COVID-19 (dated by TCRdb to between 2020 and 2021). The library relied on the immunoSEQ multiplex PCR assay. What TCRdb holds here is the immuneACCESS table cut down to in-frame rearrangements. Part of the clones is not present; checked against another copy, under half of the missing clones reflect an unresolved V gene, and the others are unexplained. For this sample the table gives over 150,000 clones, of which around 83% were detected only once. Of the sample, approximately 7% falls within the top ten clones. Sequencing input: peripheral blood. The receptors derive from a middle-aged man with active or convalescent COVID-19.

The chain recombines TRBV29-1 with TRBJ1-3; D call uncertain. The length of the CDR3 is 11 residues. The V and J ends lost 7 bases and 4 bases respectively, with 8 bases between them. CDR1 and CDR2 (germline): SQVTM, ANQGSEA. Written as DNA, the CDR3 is TGCAGCGCTATCCAGGGAAACACCATATATTTT. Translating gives CSAIQGNTIYF.

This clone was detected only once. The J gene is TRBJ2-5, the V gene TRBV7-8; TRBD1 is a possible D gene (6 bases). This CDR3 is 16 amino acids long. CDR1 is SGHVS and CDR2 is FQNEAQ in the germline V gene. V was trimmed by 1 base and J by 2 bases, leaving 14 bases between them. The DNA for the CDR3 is TGTGCCAGCAGCTTAGTCCCGACAGGAACACAAGAGACCCAGTACTTC. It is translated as CASSLVPTGTQETQYF.

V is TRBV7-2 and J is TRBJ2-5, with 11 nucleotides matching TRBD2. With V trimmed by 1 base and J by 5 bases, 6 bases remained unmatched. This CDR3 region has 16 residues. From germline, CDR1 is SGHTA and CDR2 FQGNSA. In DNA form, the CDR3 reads TGTGCCAGCAGCTTAGAACTAGCGGGAGATCGGGAGACCCAGTACTTC. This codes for CASSLELAGDRETQYF.